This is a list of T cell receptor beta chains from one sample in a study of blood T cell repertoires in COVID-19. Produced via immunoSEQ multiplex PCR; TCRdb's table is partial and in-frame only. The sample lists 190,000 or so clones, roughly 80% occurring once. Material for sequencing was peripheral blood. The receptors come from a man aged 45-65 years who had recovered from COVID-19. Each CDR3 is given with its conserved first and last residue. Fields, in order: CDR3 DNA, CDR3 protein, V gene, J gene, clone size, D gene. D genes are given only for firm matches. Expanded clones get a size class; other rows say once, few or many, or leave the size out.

TGTGCCAGCAGTGTCGGGCGGAGGGGACCCAATGAGCAGTTCTTC	CASSVGRRGPNEQFF	TRBV2	TRBJ2-1	-	-
TGTGCCAGCAGCCCCGGGAGGAGTGGTACGCAGTATTTT	CASSPGRSGTQYF	TRBV3-1/TRBV3-2	TRBJ2-3	few	TRBD2
TGTGCCAGTAAACAGGACAGGGCGTCCTACGAGCAGTACTTC	CASKQDRASYEQYF	TRBV19	TRBJ2-7	few	TRBD1
TGTGCCAGCCAAGGACAGGTGTACACTGAAGCTTTCTTT	CASQGQVYTEAFF	TRBV6-5	TRBJ1-1	-	TRBD1
TGTGCCTGGGGAGCCGGGGGGTTTCCTCACGAGCAGTACTTC	CAWGAGGFPHEQYF	TRBV30	TRBJ2-7	-	TRBD2
TGTGCCAGCAGTCGGGACAGGGCACGGGAGACCCAGTACTTC	CASSRDRARETQYF	TRBV6-5	TRBJ2-5	-	TRBD1
TGTGCCAGTAGTCCGCGACAGTACTACAATGAGCAGTTCTTC	CASSPRQYYNEQFF	TRBV19	TRBJ2-1	few	-
TGCAGCGTTGAGGATTACAGGGAGTATTTT	CSVEDYREYF	TRBV29-1	TRBJ2-3	-	-
TGCGCCAGCAGCTTGGCGAGCAACTACGAGCAGTACTTC	CASSLASNYEQYF	TRBV5-1	TRBJ2-7	-	-
TGTGCCAGCATCCGGGTACGGGACACTGAAGCTTTCTTT	CASIRVRDTEAFF	TRBV12-3/TRBV12-4	TRBJ1-1	-	-
TGTGCCAGCAGTCCAGGACTAGCAAGCGACGAGCAGTACTTC	CASSPGLASDEQYF	TRBV28	TRBJ2-7	many	TRBD2
TGTGCCAGCAGCTTAGTAGGGGACAGGGGAGATGAAAAACTGTTTTTT	CASSLVGDRGDEKLFF	TRBV7-9	TRBJ1-4	-	TRBD1
TGTGCCAGCGCCCCTTTCAGTGCAACTAATGAAAAACTGTTTTTT	CASAPFSATNEKLFF	TRBV27	TRBJ1-4	-	-
TGTGCCAGCAGCTTAGGGCGCCCTGACAGGAGCTACGAGCAGTACTTC	CASSLGRPDRSYEQYF	TRBV6-2/TRBV6-3	TRBJ2-7	-	-
TGTGCCAGCAGAAGGACAGGGAAAGATACGCAGTATTTT	CASRRTGKDTQYF	TRBV25-1	TRBJ2-3	-	TRBD1
TGTGCCAGCAGTGCTTCGGGACTAGCGGGAGGGCGGTACGAGCAGTACTTC	CASSASGLAGGRYEQYF	TRBV2	TRBJ2-7	once	TRBD2
TGTGCCAGCAGCCTCGACGAGGGAGGAAGCGAGCAGTACTTC	CASSLDEGGSEQYF	TRBV7-8	TRBJ2-7	-	-
TGTGCCAGCAGTTTTAGCGGCACAGATACGCAGTATTTT	CASSFSGTDTQYF	TRBV12-3/TRBV12-4	TRBJ2-3	many	-
TGTGCCATCAGTTTGACTAGCGGGAGCGAAGGGACAGATACGCAGTATTTT	CAISLTSGSEGTDTQYF	TRBV10-3	TRBJ2-3	once	TRBD2
TGCGCCAGCAGTTTACAGGGGGCCGGGGAGCTGTTTTTT	CASSLQGAGELFF	TRBV5-1	TRBJ2-2	-	TRBD1